The sequence of this T cell receptor beta chain was determined in a study of cytomegalovirus exposure and HLA in healthy donors. Study-wide findings and caveats: Earlier analysis found most TCR beta V segments productive about 87% or about 30% of the time.

In regard to this clone: As yet, its antigen is unknown.

The PCR made use of 60 Vbeta and 13 Jbeta primers. This table comes from immunoSEQ multiplex PCR, and its TCRdb copy is limited to in-frame clones, with some not included. The data hold 200,000 to 300,000 clones, with 82% observed a single time. CDR1 is MNHNY and CDR2 is SVGAGI in the germline V gene (reference sequence). CDR3 length: 12 amino acids. Trimming cost V 7 bases and J 2 bases, with 6 bases left between them. This clonotype originated in a woman in her forties in good health and CMV-seropositive. The chain employs TRBV6-6 and TRBJ1-5; no firm D call. Source material: PBMCs. CDR3 sequence (DNA): TGTGCCAGCAACGAGCGCAATCAGCCCCAGCATTTT. Translated, it gives CASNERNQPQHF.